This TCR beta chain was retrieved from a study of T-cell memory formation after mild COVID-19. Background on the study: TCR clusters were largely donor specific. Whole-study results and caveats: Clones which contracted sat mainly in CM and EM if CD4+, and in EMRA if CD8+.

The length of the CDR3 is 14 residues. The V gene lost 6 bases and the J gene lost 3 bases, with 15 bases spanning the gap. CDR1 is DFQATT and CDR2 is SNEGSKA in the germline V gene (reference sequence). Libraries for TCRalpha and TCRbeta carried sample barcodes and unique molecular identifiers via 5'RACE. TCRdb re-called the 5' RACE reads through MiXCR, storing one row per CDR3 protein. Of under 250,000 distinct CDR3 sequences listed, over 9% were seen once; the top ten hold roughly 3.5%. This clonotype occurred a few times. No antigen is known for it. The clonotype was recovered from a man between 18 and 29 years old who had mild COVID-19 (a few samples of this study predate the infection). Cell type and time point are not known. The sequencing input was PBMCs or a T cell subset sorted from them (not recorded which). This rearrangement joins TRBV20-1 to TRBJ1-5; possible D gene TRBD1, 5 bases. The CDR3 loop reads CSAPVGQVNQPQHF. The DNA for the CDR3 is TGCAGTGCCCCAGTGGGGCAGGTCAATCAGCCCCAGCATTTT.